This T cell receptor (beta chain) was captured in a study of siplizumab effects on memory and regulatory T cells. Comment on this clone: No antigen is known for it.

Coculture of the mixed lymphocyte reaction cells took place at 37 degrees C and lasted about 6 days. At a 1:1 ratio, CFSE-labelled responder PBMCs were mixed with Violet Dye-labelled stimulator PBMCs. The study, taken as a whole, reports: The average Treg-derived proportion among mappable alloreactive CD4+ clones was 65% to 80% with siplizumab versus under 35% in controls. Suppression by proliferating Tregs derived from siplizumab cultures was not verified.

The CDR3 is 14 amino acids. Germline V gene data show CDR1 as MNHNS and CDR2 as SASEGT. The ends were cut back, 2 bases at V and 6 bases at J, with 11 bases in the middle. For every sample, about 10^5 TCR templates were assayed. Generated by immunoSEQ multiplex PCR, the TCRdb table keeps only in-frame clones and is missing some. The table shows some 14,000 clones, with around 40% occurring only once. The source material was CFSE-low (dividing) CD4+ T cells sorted from an allogeneic mixed lymphocyte reaction. The sequence was collected from a human donor in good health; the cells came from an allogeneic mixed lymphocyte reaction. Some clones in this sample may be carry-over from other donors' samples. V usage is TRBV6-1 and J usage is TRBJ2-1; no reliable D call. CDR3 bases: TGTGCCAGCAGTGAATCCCCAGCGTTCAATGAGCAGTTCTTC. This translates into CASSESPAFNEQFF.